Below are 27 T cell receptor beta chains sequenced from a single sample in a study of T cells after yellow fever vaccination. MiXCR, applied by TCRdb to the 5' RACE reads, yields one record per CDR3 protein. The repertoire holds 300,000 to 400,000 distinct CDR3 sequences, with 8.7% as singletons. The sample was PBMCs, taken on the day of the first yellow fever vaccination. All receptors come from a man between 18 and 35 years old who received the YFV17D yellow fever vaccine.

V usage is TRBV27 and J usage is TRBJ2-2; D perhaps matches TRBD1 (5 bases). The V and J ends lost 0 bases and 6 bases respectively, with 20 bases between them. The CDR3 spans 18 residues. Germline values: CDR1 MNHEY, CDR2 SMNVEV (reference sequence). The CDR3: CASSLSRSAAGKAGELFF. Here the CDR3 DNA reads TGTGCCAGCAGTTTATCAAGGAGTGCGGCAGGGAAGGCCGGGGAGCTGTTTTTT.

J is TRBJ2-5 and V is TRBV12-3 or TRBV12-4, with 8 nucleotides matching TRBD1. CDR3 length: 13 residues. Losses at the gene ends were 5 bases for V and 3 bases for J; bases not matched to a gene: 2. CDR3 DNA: TGTGCCAGCAGTGGGGACAGGAAAGAGACCCAGTACTTC. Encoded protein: CASSGDRKETQYF.

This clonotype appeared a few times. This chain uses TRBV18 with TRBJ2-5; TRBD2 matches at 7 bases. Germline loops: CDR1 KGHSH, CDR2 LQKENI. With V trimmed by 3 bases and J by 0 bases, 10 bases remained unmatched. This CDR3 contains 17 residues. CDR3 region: CASSPPGGSGHQETQYF. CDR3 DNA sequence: TGTGCCAGCTCACCCCCGGGAGGTTCGGGCCACCAAGAGACCCAGTACTTC. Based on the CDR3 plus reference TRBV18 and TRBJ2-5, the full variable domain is NAGVMQNPRHLVRRRGQEARLRCSPMKGHSHVYWYRQLPEEGLKFMVYLQKENIIDESGMPKERFSAEFPKEGPSILRIQQVVRGDSAAYFCASSPPGGSGHQETQYFGPGTRLLVL.

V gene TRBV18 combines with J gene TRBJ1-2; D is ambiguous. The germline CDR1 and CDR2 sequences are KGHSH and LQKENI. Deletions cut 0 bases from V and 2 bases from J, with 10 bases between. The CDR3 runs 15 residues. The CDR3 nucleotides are TGTGCCAGCTCACCACCGATTTCCGGAAACTATGGCTACACCTTC. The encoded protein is CASSPPISGNYGYTF. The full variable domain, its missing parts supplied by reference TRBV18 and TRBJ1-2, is NAGVMQNPRHLVRRRGQEARLRCSPMKGHSHVYWYRQLPEEGLKFMVYLQKENIIDESGMPKERFSAEFPKEGPSILRIQQVVRGDSAAYFCASSPPISGNYGYTFGSGTRLTVV.

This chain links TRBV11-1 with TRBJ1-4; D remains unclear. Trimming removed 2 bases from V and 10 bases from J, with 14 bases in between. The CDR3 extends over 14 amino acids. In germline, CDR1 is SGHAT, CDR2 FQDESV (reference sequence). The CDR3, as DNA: TGTGCCAGCAGCTTACCCTCTAACGCCGGAAAACTGTTTTTT. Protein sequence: CASSLPSNAGKLFF.

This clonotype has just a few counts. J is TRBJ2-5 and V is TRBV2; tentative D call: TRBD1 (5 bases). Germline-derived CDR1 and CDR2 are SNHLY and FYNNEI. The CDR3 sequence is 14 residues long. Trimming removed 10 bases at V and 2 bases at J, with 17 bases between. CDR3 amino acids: CATKETDFQETQYF. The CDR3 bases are TGTGCCACTAAGGAGACAGATTTTCAAGAGACCCAGTACTTC.

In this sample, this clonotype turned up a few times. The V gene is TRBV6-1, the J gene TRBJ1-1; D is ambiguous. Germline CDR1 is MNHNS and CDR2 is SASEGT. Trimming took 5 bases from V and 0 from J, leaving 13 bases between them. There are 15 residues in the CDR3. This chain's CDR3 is CASSQRSPVNTEAFF. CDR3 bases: TGTGCCAGCAGTCAGCGATCGCCGGTGAACACTGAAGCTTTCTTT.

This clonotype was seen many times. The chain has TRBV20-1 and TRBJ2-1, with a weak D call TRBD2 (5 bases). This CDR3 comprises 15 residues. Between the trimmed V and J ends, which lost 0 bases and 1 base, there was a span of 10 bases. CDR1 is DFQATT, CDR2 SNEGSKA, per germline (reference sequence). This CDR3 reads CSARDGKLSYNEQFF. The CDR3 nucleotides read TGCAGTGCTAGAGACGGGAAGTTGTCCTACAATGAGCAGTTCTTC.

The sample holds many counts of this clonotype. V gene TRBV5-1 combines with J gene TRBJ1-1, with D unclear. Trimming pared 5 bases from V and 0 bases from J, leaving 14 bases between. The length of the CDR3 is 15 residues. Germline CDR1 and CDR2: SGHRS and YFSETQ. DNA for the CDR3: TGCGCCAGCAGGGTAGTAACCGGAGTGAACACTGAAGCTTTCTTT. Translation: CASRVVTGVNTEAFF.

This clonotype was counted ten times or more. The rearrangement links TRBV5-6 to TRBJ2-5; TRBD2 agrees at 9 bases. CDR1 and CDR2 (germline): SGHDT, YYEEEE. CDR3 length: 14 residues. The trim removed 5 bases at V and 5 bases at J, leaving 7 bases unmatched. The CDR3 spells CASSPRTSVETQYF. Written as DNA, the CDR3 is TGTGCCAGCAGTCCCCGGACTAGCGTCGAGACCCAGTACTTC. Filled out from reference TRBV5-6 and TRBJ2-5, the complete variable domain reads DAGVTQSPTHLIKTRGQQVTLRCSPKSGHDTVSWYQQALGQGPQFIFQYYEEEERQRGNFPDRFSGHQFPNYSSELNVNALLLGDSALYLCASSPRTSVETQYFGPGTRLLVL.

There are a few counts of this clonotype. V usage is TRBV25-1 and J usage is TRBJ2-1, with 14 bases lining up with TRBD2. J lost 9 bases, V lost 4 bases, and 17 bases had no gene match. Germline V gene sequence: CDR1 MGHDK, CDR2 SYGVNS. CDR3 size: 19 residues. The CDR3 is CASSVLTSGGASPFGEQFF. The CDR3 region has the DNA TGTGCCAGCAGTGTGTTGACTAGCGGGGGGGCAAGCCCCTTTGGTGAGCAGTTCTTC.

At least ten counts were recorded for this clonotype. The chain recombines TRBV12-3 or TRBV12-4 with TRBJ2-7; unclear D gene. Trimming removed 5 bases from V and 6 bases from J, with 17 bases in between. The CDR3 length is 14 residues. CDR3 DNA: TGTGCCAGCAGTCCCCGGTCAGACCAGACCGAGCAGTACGTC. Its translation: CASSPRSDQTEQYV.

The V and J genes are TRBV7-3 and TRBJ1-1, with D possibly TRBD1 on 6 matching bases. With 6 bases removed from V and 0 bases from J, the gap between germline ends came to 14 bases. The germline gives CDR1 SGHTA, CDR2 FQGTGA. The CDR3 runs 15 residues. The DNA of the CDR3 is TGTGCCAGCAGGCTAACAGGGACCTTGAACACTGAAGCTTTCTTT. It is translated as CASRLTGTLNTEAFF.

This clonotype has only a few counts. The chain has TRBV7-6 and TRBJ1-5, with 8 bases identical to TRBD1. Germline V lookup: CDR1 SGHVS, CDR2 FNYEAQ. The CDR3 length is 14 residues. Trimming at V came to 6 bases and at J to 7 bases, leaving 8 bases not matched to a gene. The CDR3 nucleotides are TGTGCCAGCAGTTTACAGGGGGGGAGCCAGCCCCAGCATTTT. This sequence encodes CASSLQGGSQPQHF. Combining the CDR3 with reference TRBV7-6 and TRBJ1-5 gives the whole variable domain GAGVSQSPRYKVTKRGQDVALRCDPISGHVSLYWYRQALGQGPEFLTYFNYEAQQDKSGLPNDRFSAERPEGSISTLTIQRTEQRDSAMYRCASSLQGGSQPQHFGDGTRLSIL.

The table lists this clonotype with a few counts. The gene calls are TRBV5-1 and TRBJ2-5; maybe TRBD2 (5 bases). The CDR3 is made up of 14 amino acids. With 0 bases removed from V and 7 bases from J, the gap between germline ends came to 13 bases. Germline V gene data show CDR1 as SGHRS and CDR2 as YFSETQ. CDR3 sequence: CASSLVRGARTQYF. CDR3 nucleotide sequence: TGCGCCAGCAGCTTGGTTCGGGGAGCCCGGACCCAGTACTTC. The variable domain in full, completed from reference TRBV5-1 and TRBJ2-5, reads KAGVTQTPRYLIKTRGQQVTLSCSPISGHRSVSWYQQTPGQGLQFLFEYFSETQRNKGNFPGRFSGRQFSNSRSEMNVSTLELGDSALYLCASSLVRGARTQYFGPGTRLLVL.

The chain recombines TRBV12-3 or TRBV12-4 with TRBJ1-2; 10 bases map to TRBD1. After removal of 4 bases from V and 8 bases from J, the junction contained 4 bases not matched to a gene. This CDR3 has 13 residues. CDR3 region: CASSSTGGRGYTF. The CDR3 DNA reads TGTGCCAGCAGTTCGACAGGGGGCAGGGGCTACACCTTC.

The CDR3 coding sequence is TGTGCCATCAGTGCCCAGAATAACTACGAGCAGTACGTC. Translated, it gives CAISAQNNYEQYV. V usage is TRBV10-3 and J usage is TRBJ2-7; D gene uncertain. Germline V gene sequence: CDR1 ENHRY, CDR2 SYGVKD. The CDR3 runs 13 residues. V was pared by 4 bases and J by 3 bases, with 10 bases between.

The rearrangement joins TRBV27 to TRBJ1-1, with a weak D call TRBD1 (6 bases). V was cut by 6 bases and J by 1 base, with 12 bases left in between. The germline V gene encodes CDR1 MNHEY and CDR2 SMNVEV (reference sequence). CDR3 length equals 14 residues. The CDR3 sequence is CASRLGQPNTEAFF. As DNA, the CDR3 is TGTGCCAGCAGGTTAGGACAGCCGAACACTGAAGCTTTCTTT.

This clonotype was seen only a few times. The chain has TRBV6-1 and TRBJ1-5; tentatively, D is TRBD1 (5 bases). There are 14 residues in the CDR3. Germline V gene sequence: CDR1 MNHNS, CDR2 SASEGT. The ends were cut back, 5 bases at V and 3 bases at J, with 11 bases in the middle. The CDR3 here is CASSRGLYNQPQHF. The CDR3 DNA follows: TGTGCCAGCAGTCGGGGACTTTACAATCAGCCCCAGCATTTT.

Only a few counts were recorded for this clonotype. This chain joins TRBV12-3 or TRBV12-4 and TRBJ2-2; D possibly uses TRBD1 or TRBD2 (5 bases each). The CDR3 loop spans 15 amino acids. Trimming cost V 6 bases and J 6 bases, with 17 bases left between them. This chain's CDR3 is CASRRGLPVAGELFF. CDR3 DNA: TGTGCCAGCAGACGGGGCCTCCCGGTCGCCGGGGAGCTGTTTTTT.

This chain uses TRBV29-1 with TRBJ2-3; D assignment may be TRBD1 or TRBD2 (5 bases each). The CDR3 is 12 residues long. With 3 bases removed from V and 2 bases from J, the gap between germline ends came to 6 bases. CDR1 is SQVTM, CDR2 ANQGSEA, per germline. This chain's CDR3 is CSVEGVTDTQYF. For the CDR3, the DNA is TGCAGCGTTGAGGGGGTCACAGATACGCAGTATTTT.

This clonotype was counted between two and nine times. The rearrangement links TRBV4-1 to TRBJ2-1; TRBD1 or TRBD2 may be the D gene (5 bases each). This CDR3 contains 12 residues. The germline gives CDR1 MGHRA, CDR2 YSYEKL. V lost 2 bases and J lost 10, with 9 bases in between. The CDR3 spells CASSQIEGEQFF. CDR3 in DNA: TGCGCCAGCAGCCAAATCGAGGGGGAGCAGTTCTTC.

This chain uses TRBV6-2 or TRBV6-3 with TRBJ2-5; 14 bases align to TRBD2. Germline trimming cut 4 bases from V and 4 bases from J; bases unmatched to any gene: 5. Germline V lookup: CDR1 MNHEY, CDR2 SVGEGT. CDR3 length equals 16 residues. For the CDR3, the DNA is TGTGCCAGCAGTTTTACCGGGACTAGCGGGGGAGAGACCCAGTACTTC. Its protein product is CASSFTGTSGGETQYF.

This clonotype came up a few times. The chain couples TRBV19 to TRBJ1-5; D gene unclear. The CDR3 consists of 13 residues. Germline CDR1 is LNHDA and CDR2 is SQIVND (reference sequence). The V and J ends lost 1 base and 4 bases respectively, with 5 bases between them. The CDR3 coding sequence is TGTGCCAGTAGTATAGGAGGTAATCAGCCCCAGCATTTT. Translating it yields CASSIGGNQPQHF.

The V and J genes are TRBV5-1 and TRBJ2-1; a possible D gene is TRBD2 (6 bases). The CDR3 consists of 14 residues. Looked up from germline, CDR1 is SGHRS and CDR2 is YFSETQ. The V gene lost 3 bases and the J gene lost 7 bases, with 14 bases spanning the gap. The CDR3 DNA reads TGCGCCAGCAGCTCCCAACCTCTAGCGAATGAGCAGTTCTTC. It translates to CASSSQPLANEQFF.

CDR3 in amino acids: CASSYRGSGYTF. CDR3 nucleotides: TGTGCCAGCAGCTACAGGGGTTCTGGCTACACCTTC. The chain carries TRBV9 and TRBJ1-2, with TRBD1 identical over 7 bases. This CDR3 is 12 amino acids long. CDR1 is SGDLS and CDR2 is YYNGEE in the germline V gene. V dropped 4 bases and J dropped 7; count of bases not matched to a gene: 4.

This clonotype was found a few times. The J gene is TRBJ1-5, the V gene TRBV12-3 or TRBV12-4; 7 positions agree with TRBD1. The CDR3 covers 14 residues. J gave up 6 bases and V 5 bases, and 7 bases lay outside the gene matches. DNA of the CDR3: TGTGCCAGCAGTACCCGACAGGGATTTCAGCCCCAGCATTTT. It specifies CASSTRQGFQPQHF.